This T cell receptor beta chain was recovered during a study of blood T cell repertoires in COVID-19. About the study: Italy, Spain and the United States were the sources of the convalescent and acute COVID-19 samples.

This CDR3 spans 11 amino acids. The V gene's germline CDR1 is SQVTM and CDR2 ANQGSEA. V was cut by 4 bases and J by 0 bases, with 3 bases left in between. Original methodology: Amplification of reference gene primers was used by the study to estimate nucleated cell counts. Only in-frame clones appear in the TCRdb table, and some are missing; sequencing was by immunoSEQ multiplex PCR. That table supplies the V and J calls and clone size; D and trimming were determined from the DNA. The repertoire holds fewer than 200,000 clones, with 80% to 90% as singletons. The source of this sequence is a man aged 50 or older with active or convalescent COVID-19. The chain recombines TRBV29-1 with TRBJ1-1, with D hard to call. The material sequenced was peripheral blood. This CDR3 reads CSVAVNTEAFF. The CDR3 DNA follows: TGCAGCGTTGCGGTGAACACTGAAGCTTTCTTT.